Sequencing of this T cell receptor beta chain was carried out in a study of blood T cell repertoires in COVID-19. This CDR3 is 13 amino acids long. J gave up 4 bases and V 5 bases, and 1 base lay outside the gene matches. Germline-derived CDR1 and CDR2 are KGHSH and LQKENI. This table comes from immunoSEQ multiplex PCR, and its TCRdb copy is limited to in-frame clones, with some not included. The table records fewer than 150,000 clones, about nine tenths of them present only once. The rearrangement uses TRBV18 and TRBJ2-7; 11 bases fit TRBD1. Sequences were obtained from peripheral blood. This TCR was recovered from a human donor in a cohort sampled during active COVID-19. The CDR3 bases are TGTGCCAGCTCAGGGACAGGGGGTTACGAGCAGTACTTC. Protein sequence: CASSGTGGYEQYF.